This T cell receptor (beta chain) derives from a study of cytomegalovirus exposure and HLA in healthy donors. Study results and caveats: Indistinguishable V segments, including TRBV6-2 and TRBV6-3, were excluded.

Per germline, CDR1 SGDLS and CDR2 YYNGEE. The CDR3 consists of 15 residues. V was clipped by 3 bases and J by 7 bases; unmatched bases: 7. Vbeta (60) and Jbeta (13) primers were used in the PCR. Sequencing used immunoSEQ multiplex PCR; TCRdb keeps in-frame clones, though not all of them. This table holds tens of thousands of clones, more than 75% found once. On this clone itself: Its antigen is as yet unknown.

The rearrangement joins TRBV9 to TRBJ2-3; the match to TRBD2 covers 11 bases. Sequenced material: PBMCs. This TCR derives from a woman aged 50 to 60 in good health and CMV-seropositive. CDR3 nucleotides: TGTGCCAGCAGCGAAACTAGCGGGGGACGTAATACGCAGTATTTT. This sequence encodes CASSETSGGRNTQYF.